This T cell receptor (beta chain) was recovered during a study of T cells expressing NK-cell markers. This CDR3 spans 15 amino acids. Germline V gene sequence: CDR1 SGHTS, CDR2 YDEGEE. Beta-chain TCR cDNA was generated via 5'RACE template switching with UMIs. Reanalyzing the 5' RACE reads, TCRdb keeps one entry per CDR3 protein, without DNA. Its table records fewer than 200,000 distinct CDR3 sequences. The receptor was derived from a woman between 18 and 70 years old in good health. Sequences were obtained from blood T cells: a sorted CD56 or NKG2C T cell subset, CD4+ or CD8+ T cells, or bulk PBMC T cells (not recorded which). The J gene is TRBJ2-1, the V gene TRBV5-8; the D gene TCRdb calls, TRBD2, cannot be checked with no DNA. CDR3 sequence reads: CASSLGVAVYNEQFF.